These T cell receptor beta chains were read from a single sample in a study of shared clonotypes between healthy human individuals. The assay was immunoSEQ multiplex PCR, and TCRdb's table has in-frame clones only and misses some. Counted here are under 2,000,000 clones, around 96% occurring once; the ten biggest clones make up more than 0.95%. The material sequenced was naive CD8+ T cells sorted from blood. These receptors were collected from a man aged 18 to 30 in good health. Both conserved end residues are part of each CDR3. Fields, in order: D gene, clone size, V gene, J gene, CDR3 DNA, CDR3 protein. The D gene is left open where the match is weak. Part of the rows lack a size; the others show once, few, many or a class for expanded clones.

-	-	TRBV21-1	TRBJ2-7	TGTGCCAGCAGCAAAGTGGACAGGTCCTACGAGCAGTACTTC	CASSKVDRSYEQYF
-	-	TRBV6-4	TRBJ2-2	TGTGCCAGCAGCGAAGATAACACCGGGGAGCTGTTTTTT	CASSEDNTGELFF
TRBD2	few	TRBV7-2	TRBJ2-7	TGTGCCAGCAGCTTCACTAGCGACTCCTACGAGCAGTACTTC	CASSFTSDSYEQYF
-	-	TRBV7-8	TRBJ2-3	TGTGCCAGCCACCTCCTGGTAGACGGGACAGATACGCAGTATTTT	CASHLLVDGTDTQYF
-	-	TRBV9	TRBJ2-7	TGTGCCAGCAGCGTAGGGGACACAAGCTCCTACGAGCAGTACTTC	CASSVGDTSSYEQYF
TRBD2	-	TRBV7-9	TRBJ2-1	TGTGCCAGCAGCTCCGGGACTAGCGGGCTCTCCTACAATGAGCAGTTCTTC	CASSSGTSGLSYNEQFF
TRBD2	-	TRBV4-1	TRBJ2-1	TGCGCCAGCAGCTTGCTAGCGGGGGCTCCCAATGAGCAGTTCTTC	CASSLLAGAPNEQFF
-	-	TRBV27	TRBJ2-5	TGTGCCAGCAGTCCAGGACCGGCGGGGGAGACCCAGTACTTC	CASSPGPAGETQYF
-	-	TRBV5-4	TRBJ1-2	TGTGCCAGCAGCTCGCAGGGCGTCCAAGGCTACACCTTC	CASSSQGVQGYTF
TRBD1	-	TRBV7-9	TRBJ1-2	TGTGCCAGCAGCTCCGGGACAGGCAAATATAACTATGGCTACACCTTC	CASSSGTGKYNYGYTF
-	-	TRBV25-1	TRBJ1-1	TGTGCCAGCACCAGACCGTTGGGGGACCGGGAGAACACTGAAGCTTTCTTT	CASTRPLGDRENTEAFF
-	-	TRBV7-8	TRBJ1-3	TGTGCCAGCAGCCCGGTCGGCAAAGGAAACACCATATATTTT	CASSPVGKGNTIYF
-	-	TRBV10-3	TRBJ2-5	TGTGCCATCAGTGAGGACCCAGAGACCCAGTACTTC	CAISEDPETQYF
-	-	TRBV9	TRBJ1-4	TGTGCCAGCAGCGTATCTGGTGGGGCTAATGAAAAACTGTTTTTT	CASSVSGGANEKLFF
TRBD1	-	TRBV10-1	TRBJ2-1	TGCGCCAGCAGTGGGACAGGGGAATCCTACAATGAGCAGTTCTTC	CASSGTGESYNEQFF
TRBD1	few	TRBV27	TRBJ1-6	TGTGCCAGCAGTTTAGCGGCAGGGGGCCTGGTGCATTCACCCCTCCACTTT	CASSLAAGGLVHSPLHF
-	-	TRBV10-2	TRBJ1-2	TGCGCCAGCAGTGCGGAAGGGGGGGGTTATGGCTACACCTTC	CASSAEGGGYGYTF
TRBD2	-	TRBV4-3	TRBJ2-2	TGCGCCAGCAGCCAAGGGATGACTAGCGGGAGGGCCGGGGTCGGGGAGCTGTTTTTT	CASSQGMTSGRAGVGELFF
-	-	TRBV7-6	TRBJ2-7	TGTGCCAGCAGCCCAGGGTTTTCCTACGAGCAGTACTTC	CASSPGFSYEQYF
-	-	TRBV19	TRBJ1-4	TGTGCCAGTAGTTTACGGGGAGAGGGTGCAACTAATGAAAAACTGTTTTTT	CASSLRGEGATNEKLFF
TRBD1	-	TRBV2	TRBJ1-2	TGTGCCAGCAGTGAATTTGACAGGGGGCAAAATGGCTACACCTTC	CASSEFDRGQNGYTF
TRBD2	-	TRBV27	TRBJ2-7	TGTGCCAGCAGTTTATGGAGGGAGGGCGAGCAGTACTTC	CASSLWREGEQYF
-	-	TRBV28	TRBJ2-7	TGTGCCAGCAGTTCCATTATGGGGTACCCCGTGGGGGGCGGGGGCGAGCAGTACTTC	CASSSIMGYPVGGGGEQYF
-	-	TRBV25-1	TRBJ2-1	TGTGCCAGCAGAAGGGCTGACTACAATGAGCAGTTCTTC	CASRRADYNEQFF
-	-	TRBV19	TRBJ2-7	TGTGCCAGTAGTATTCAATCCACTTTGGACTACGAGCAGTACTTC	CASSIQSTLDYEQYF
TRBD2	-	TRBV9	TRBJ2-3	TGTGCCAGCAATCCAAGCGGGATTAGCACAGATACGCAGTATTTT	CASNPSGISTDTQYF
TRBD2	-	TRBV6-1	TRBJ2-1	TGTGCCAGCAGACTAGCGGCCAATGAGCAGTTCTTC	CASRLAANEQFF
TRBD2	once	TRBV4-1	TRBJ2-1	TGCGCCAGCAGCCAAGTGCGGGGGGCGGGTTTCAATGAGCAGTTCTTC	CASSQVRGAGFNEQFF
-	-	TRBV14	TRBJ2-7	TGTGCCAGCAGCCAAGATAGGGGACCGCTATACGAGCAGTACTTC	CASSQDRGPLYEQYF
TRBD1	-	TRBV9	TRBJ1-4	TGTGCCAGCAGCGCCCGGGACAGGGGGCAGTCGGAAAAACTGTTTTTT	CASSARDRGQSEKLFF
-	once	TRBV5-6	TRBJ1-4	TGTGCCAGCAGCCGAGATTCGAATGTGCAGGAAAAACTGTTTTTT	CASSRDSNVQEKLFF
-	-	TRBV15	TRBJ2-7	TGTGCCACCAGCCCAGGGCTGGACTCGGACTACGAGCAGTACTTC	CATSPGLDSDYEQYF
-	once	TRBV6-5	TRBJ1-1	TGTGCCAGCAGTTACTCTACGACAGGGAACACTGAAGCTTTCTTT	CASSYSTTGNTEAFF
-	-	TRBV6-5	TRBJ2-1	TGTGCCAGCAGTTACTCGAATGCGGGTTTTGGTGAGCAGTTCTTC	CASSYSNAGFGEQFF
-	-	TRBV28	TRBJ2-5	TGTGCCAGCAGTCCATACCAGGGGGGAGAGACCCAGTACTTC	CASSPYQGGETQYF
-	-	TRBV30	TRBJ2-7	TGTGCCTGGAGTTTACAGCGGCAAACAGAGCAGTACTTC	CAWSLQRQTEQYF
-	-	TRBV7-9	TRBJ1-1	TGTGCCAGCAGCGCAATTCCGGGACATGAAGCTTTCTTT	CASSAIPGHEAFF
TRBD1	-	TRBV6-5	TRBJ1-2	TGTGCCAGCAGTCTAGACAGGGGCTATGGCTACACCTTC	CASSLDRGYGYTF
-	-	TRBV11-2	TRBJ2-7	TGTGCCAGCAGCTTAGATCATTCCGAGCAGTACTTC	CASSLDHSEQYF
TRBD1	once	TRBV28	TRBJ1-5	TGTGCCAGCAGTTCCCGCCAAGGGGGCGTGGGTCAGCCCCAGCATTTT	CASSSRQGGVGQPQHF
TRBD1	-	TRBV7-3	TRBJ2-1	TGTGCCAGCAGCTTGATCCGGGACAGGGGGTACAATGAGCAGTTCTTC	CASSLIRDRGYNEQFF
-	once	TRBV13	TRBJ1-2	TGTGCCAGCAGCTTAATGGGTGGAAGGGGATGGGATGGCTACACCTTC	CASSLMGGRGWDGYTF
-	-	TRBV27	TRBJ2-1	TGTGCCAGCAGTTTGTCGGGGAGCTCCTACAATGAGCAGTTCTTC	CASSLSGSSYNEQFF
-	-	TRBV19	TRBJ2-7	TGTGCCAGTAGTATTACGGGGAGCTCCTACGAGCAGTACTTC	CASSITGSSYEQYF
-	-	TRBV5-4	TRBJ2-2	TGTGCCAGCAGCTCGTTCAAGGGACCGACCGGAGGAGGGGAGCTGTTTTTT	CASSSFKGPTGGGELFF
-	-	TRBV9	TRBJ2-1	TGTGCCAGCAGCGGCCTGGGAAATGAGCAGTTCTTC	CASSGLGNEQFF
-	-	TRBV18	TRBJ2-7	TGTGCCAGCTCACCAGGAGGAGGGGGTGTCTACGAGCAGTACTTC	CASSPGGGGVYEQYF
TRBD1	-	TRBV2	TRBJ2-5	TGTGCCAGCAGTAGTCGGACAGGGGGGACGAATGGGCAAGAGACCCAGTACTTC	CASSSRTGGTNGQETQYF
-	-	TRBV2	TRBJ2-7	TGTGCCAGCAGTGGGGCAGGGTACAACGAGCAGTACTTC	CASSGAGYNEQYF
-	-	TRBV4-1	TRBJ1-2	TGCGCCAGCAGCCAAGATATCGCAGACTATGGCTACACCTTC	CASSQDIADYGYTF
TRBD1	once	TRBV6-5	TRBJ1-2	TGTGCCAGCAGCCCGACAGGGCAGTTTGGCTACACCTTC	CASSPTGQFGYTF